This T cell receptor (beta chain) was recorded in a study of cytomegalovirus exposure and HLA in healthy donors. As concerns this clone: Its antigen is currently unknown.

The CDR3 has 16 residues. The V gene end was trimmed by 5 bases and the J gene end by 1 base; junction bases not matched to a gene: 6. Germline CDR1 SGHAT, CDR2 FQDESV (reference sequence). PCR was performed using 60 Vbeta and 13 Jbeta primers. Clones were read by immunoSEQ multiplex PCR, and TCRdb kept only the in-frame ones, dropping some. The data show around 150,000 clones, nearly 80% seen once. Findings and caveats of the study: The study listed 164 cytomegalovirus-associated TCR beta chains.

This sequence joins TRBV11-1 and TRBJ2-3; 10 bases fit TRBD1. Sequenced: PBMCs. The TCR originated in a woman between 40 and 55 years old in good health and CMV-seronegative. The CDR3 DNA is TGTGCCAGCAGCCGACAGGGGGCGTTTGGCACAGATACGCAGTATTTT. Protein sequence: CASSRQGAFGTDTQYF.